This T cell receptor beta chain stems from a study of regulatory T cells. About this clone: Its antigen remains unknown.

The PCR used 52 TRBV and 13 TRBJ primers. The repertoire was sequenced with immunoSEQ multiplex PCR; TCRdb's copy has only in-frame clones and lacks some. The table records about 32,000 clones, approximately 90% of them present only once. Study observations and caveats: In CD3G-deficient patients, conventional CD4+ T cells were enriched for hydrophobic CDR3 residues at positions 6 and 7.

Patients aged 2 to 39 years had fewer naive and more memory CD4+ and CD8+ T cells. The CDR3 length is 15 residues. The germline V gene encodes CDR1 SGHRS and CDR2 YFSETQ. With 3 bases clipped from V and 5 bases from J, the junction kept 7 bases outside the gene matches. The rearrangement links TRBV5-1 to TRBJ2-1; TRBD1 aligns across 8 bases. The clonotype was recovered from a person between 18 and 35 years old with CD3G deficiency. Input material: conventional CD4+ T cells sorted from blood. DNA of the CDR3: TGCGCCAGCAGCTCTGGACAGGGAGGCCACAATGAGCAGTTCTTC. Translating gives CASSSGQGGHNEQFF.